The T cell receptor (beta chain) described here comes from a study of T cell responses to AZD1222 COVID-19 vaccine. Across the whole study: Second-dose timings of about 4 or about 12 weeks were pooled.

Whole-study findings and limits: CD4 TCRs associated with vaccination spanned spike, dominating at 160-218 and 743-854.

With respect to this clone: Its specificity is unknown.

Assay: immunoSEQ multiplex PCR; the TCRdb copy retains only in-frame clones and omits some. The profile shows more than 100,000 clones, 90% of them singletons. In germline, CDR1 is MNHEY, CDR2 SVGAGI. CDR3 size: 11 residues. The ends were cut back, 4 bases at V and 5 bases at J, with 2 bases in the middle. The rearrangement links TRBV6-5 to TRBJ2-2; D not certain. Sequencing used peripheral blood, obtained on day 0 of AZD1222 vaccination. The source is an adult in good health. The CDR3 DNA is TGTGCCAGCAGTTCGACCGGGGAGCTGTTTTTT. The encoded protein is CASSSTGELFF.